A selection of T cell receptor beta chains follows, all from one sample in a study of cytomegalovirus exposure and HLA in healthy donors. Using immunoSEQ multiplex PCR, the repertoire was profiled, and TCRdb retains in-frame clones only, with some absent. The data show approximately 160,000 clones, approximately 80% seen once. The source material was PBMCs. The receptors were sampled from a woman in her forties in good health and CMV-seropositive. CDR3s include the opening cysteine and the closing phenylalanine or tryptophan. The D gene is left open where the match is weak. The size of a clone is reported for some rows only, either as once, few or many, or as a class for expanded clones.

j_call d_call v_call clone_size cdr3_nt cdr3_aa
TRBJ2-3 - TRBV6-6 - TGTGCCAGCAGACCCGGGGGTACAGATACGCAGTATTTT CASRPGGTDTQYF
TRBJ2-4 - TRBV5-6 once TGTGCCAGCAGCTCGCAGGGTACAAAAAACATTCAGTACTTC CASSSQGTKNIQYF
TRBJ2-7 - TRBV19 - TGTGCCAGTAGTACGACTGGGGGCCGCTCCTACGAGCAGTACTTC CASSTTGGRSYEQYF
TRBJ2-3 TRBD2 TRBV4-2 - TGTGCCAGCAGCCAAGATCTAACTAGCGGGAGTCGGTCAGATACGCAGTATTTT CASSQDLTSGSRSDTQYF
TRBJ2-2 TRBD1 TRBV5-1 - TGCGCCAGCAGCTGGCGGGACAGGGTAACCGGGGAGCTGTTTTTT CASSWRDRVTGELFF
TRBJ1-2 - TRBV19 - TGTGCCAGTAGTATGGGGCAGGGGTCGCAGAACTATGGCTACACCTTC CASSMGQGSQNYGYTF
TRBJ2-3 - TRBV7-8 - TGTGCCAGCAGCCAACTGGGCCCCGCTAGCACAGATACGCAGTATTTT CASSQLGPASTDTQYF
TRBJ2-7 TRBD1 TRBV6-5 few TGTGCCAGCAGTCTCCAACCCTCGACAGGGTTCGAGCAGTACTTC CASSLQPSTGFEQYF
TRBJ2-1 TRBD1 TRBV2 - TGTGCCAGCAGTGGCCCCCAGGGGGCGTCGATCGATGAGCAGTTCTTC CASSGPQGASIDEQFF
TRBJ1-4 - TRBV4-3 - TGCGCCAGCAGCCAAAGTTACCTTGGCTCTGGAGAGGAAAAACTGTTTTTT CASSQSYLGSGEEKLFF
TRBJ1-1 - TRBV19 - TGTGCCAGTAGGGTAGACAAGGTGGCGAACACTGAAGCTTTCTTT CASRVDKVANTEAFF
TRBJ1-5 - TRBV6-5 - TGTGCCAGCAGCCCTTACACAGGGAGCAATCAGCCCCAGCATTTT CASSPYTGSNQPQHF
TRBJ2-3 - TRBV5-4 - TGTGCCAGCAGCCCTCGGGGGGCTAGCACAGATACGCAGTATTTT CASSPRGASTDTQYF
TRBJ2-3 TRBD2 TRBV4-3 - TGCGCCAGCAGCCCAATGACTAGCGGGGCTACAGATACGCAGTATTTT CASSPMTSGATDTQYF
TRBJ1-2 TRBD1 TRBV10-2 - TGCGCCAGCAGTCCGAGGACAGGGGGGAACTATGGCTACACCTTC CASSPRTGGNYGYTF
TRBJ1-5 - TRBV6-5 - TGTGCCAGCAGAAGACAGAGCAATCAGCCCCAGCATTTT CASRRQSNQPQHF
TRBJ1-5 TRBD1 TRBV30 - TGTGCCTGGAGTCCCGGGACAGATCAGCCCCAGCATTTT CAWSPGTDQPQHF
TRBJ2-1 TRBD2 TRBV27 - TGTGCCAGCAGTCCTCCTGGCGGGGGGCCCGGACAGAATGAGCAGTTCTTC CASSPPGGGPGQNEQFF
TRBJ1-1 - TRBV29-1 once TGCAGCGTTGTTCTATCTGAAGCTTTCTTT CSVVLSEAFF
TRBJ1-6 - TRBV9 - TGTGCCAGCAGCGTAGGTACGGGTTATAATTCACCCCTCCACTTT CASSVGTGYNSPLHF
TRBJ2-3 TRBD1 TRBV5-1 - TGCGCCAGCAGCTTGGGGACAGGGGTGGCAGATACGCAGTATTTT CASSLGTGVADTQYF
TRBJ2-3 TRBD1 TRBV19 - TGTGCCAGTAGCCGGGGACAGGGGCGGGCGGGGGGCTCAGATACGCAGTATTTT CASSRGQGRAGGSDTQYF
TRBJ1-2 - TRBV7-2 - TGTGCCAGCAGCTTAGGCAGGGTCTATGGCTACACCTTC CASSLGRVYGYTF
TRBJ2-7 TRBD2 TRBV7-2 - TGTGCCAGCAGCTTAGTATGGACTAGCGGGAGCTTGAACGAGCAGTACTTC CASSLVWTSGSLNEQYF
TRBJ2-3 - TRBV7-9 - TGTGCCAGCAGCCTTACAGATACGCAGTATTTT CASSLTDTQYF
TRBJ1-2 - TRBV9 - TGTGCCAGCAGCCCCATCGGAGGGGTTGACTATGGCTACACCTTC CASSPIGGVDYGYTF
TRBJ1-3 TRBD1 TRBV19 - TGTGCCAGTAGTGCGCCCCGACAGGGCCTCTCTGGAAACACCATATATTTT CASSAPRQGLSGNTIYF
TRBJ1-2 - TRBV7-9 - TGTGCCAGCAGCGCGCGACAGATCAGTAACTATGGCTACACCTTC CASSARQISNYGYTF
TRBJ2-7 - TRBV19 few TGTGCCAGTAGTATAGGGGCAGGCTCCGAGCAGTACTTC CASSIGAGSEQYF
TRBJ2-1 - TRBV18 - TGTGCCAGCTCACCCCCCGGGGGTGACGAGCAGTTCTTC CASSPPGGDEQFF
TRBJ2-5 TRBD2 TRBV7-9 - TGTGCCAGCAGCCAGGGACTAGCAGGGGGCCAAGAGACCCAGTACTTC CASSQGLAGGQETQYF
TRBJ1-2 TRBD1 TRBV6-1 few TGTGCCAGCAGTTTTACAGGGGGAAAAGGCTACACCTTC CASSFTGGKGYTF
TRBJ2-1 TRBD2 TRBV5-6 - TGTGCCAGCAGCTTCACTAGCGGGGACTACAATGAGCAGTTCTTC CASSFTSGDYNEQFF
TRBJ1-2 - TRBV4-1 - TGCGCCAGCAGCCAAGATCAGTACAGGGTGATCTATGGCTACACCTTC CASSQDQYRVIYGYTF
TRBJ1-5 - TRBV6-5 - TGTGCCAGCAGTTACTCGGGCACAGGTTGGGGTCAGCCCCAGCATTTT CASSYSGTGWGQPQHF
TRBJ1-2 - TRBV4-1 - TGCGCCAGCAGCCAAGACGAGAATTGGTACTATGGCTACACCTTC CASSQDENWYYGYTF
TRBJ1-1 - TRBV5-1 - TGCGCCAGCAGCTTGGGAGACGCGGACACTGAAGCTTTCTTT CASSLGDADTEAFF
TRBJ1-2 TRBD1 TRBV19 - TGTGCCAGTAGTATCGGACAGGGCGGCTATGGCTACACCTTC CASSIGQGGYGYTF
TRBJ2-5 - TRBV30 - TGTGCCTGGAGTGTTTTTTCGGGGGAAGAGACCCAGTACTTC CAWSVFSGEETQYF
TRBJ1-5 - TRBV28 - TGTGCCAGCAGCCCGGTAAGAGGGAATGGAAATCAGCCCCAGCATTTT CASSPVRGNGNQPQHF
TRBJ1-5 - TRBV30 - TGTGCCTGGAGTGTGCCTGGCCTCGGGGAGCAGCCCCAGCATTTT CAWSVPGLGEQPQHF